Each of the 19 T cell receptor beta chains below was sequenced from the same sample in a study of shared clonotypes between healthy human individuals. Libraries were prepared by immunoSEQ multiplex PCR; TCRdb keeps only in-frame clonotypes and omits some of them. Counted here are 2 million to 2.5 million clones, just over 90% occurring once; the ten biggest clones make up 1.5% to 2%. Only CD45RO-negative cells positively selected for CCR7 counted as naive CD8 cells, so terminally differentiated effector memory CD45RA+ cells were excluded. What was sequenced was naive CD8+ T cells from PBMCs. The receptors here all came from a man aged 18 to 35 in good health. Some clones in this sample may be carry-over from other donors' samples.

The chain carries TRBV10-3 and TRBJ1-1; TRBD1 aligns across 9 bases. The CDR3 extends over 16 amino acids. Trimming cost V 3 bases and J 2 bases; bases outside gene matches: 7. The germline V gene has CDR1 ENHRY and CDR2 SYGVKD. The CDR3 sequence is CAISDPGTGINTEAFF. CDR3 coding DNA: TGTGCCATCAGTGATCCAGGGACAGGGATAAACACTGAAGCTTTCTTT.

The rearrangement joins TRBV11-2 to TRBJ2-1; a weak D match, TRBD2 (6 bases). With 5 bases removed from V and 7 bases from J, the gap between germline ends came to 18 bases. CDR1 is SGHAT, CDR2 FQNNGV, per germline. The CDR3 length is 15 residues. The chain's CDR3 is CASSPEAGSDNEQFF. The CDR3 DNA reads as TGTGCCAGCAGCCCCGAGGCCGGGAGCGATAATGAGCAGTTCTTC.

This clone was seen a few times. This sample also contains other DNA sequences that code for the same CDR3. The rearrangement links TRBV27 to TRBJ1-5, with D perhaps matching TRBD1 (5 bases). Per germline, CDR1 MNHEY and CDR2 SMNVEV (reference sequence). Trimming removed 6 bases at V and 1 base at J, with 10 bases between. This CDR3 comprises 14 residues. CDR3 loop: CASRTGGSNQPQHF. The CDR3 bases are TGTGCCAGCAGAACGGGGGGGAGCAATCAGCCCCAGCATTTT.

As to this clone: The sample has other DNA sequences that encode this CDR3 too. V gene TRBV7-9 combines with J gene TRBJ1-1; D remains ambiguous. Trimming pared 3 bases from V and 6 bases from J, leaving 5 bases between. The CDR3 is made up of 11 amino acids. Germline V CDR1 and CDR2: SEHNR, FQNEAQ (reference sequence). CDR3 DNA sequence: TGTGCCAGCAGCTTGGATCCTGAAGCTTTCTTT. Translated: CASSLDPEAFF.

In its sample, this clone was seen a few times. V and J are TRBV6-1 and TRBJ1-5, with no clear D. The CDR3 contains 16 residues. V lost 3 bases, J lost 6 bases, and 18 bases lay in between. CDR1 is MNHNS, CDR2 SASEGT, per germline. CDR3 sequence (DNA): TGTGCCAGCAGTGATTATCTCGAAGAAGTAGGTCAGCCCCAGCATTTT. Encoded protein: CASSDYLEEVGQPQHF.

The rearrangement uses TRBV30 and TRBJ1-4; no clear D. The V end was cut by 0 bases, the J end by 7 bases, with 6 bases between. This CDR3 contains 12 residues. Germline V gene lookup returns CDR1 GTSNPN and CDR2 SVGIG (reference sequence). The CDR3: CAWSVNGEKLFF. The CDR3 DNA follows: TGTGCCTGGAGTGTAAACGGTGAAAAACTGTTTTTT.

V and J are TRBV6-6 and TRBJ1-5, with D tentatively TRBD1 (5 bases). Germline-derived CDR1 and CDR2 are MNHNY and SVGAGI (reference sequence). The CDR3 covers 13 residues. Deletions cut 11 bases from V and 4 bases from J, with 15 bases between. The CDR3 loop is CACLRGKNQPQHF. The CDR3 DNA reads as TGTGCCTGCCTGCGGGGGAAGAATCAGCCCCAGCATTTT.

The chain combines TRBV10-3 with TRBJ2-1; 8 positions match TRBD2. CDR1 ENHRY and CDR2 SYGVKD come from the germline V gene. The CDR3 loop spans 16 amino acids. J was trimmed by 6 bases and V by 2 bases; bases with no gene match: 9. CDR3 DNA: TGTGCCATCAGTGAGCCACCGGGACTAGTATTCAATGAGCAGTTCTTC. It yields the protein CAISEPPGLVFNEQFF.

This sequence joins TRBV28 and TRBJ2-1; no reliable D call. V was trimmed by 0 bases and J by 9 bases, leaving 15 bases between them. This CDR3 has 15 amino acids. Germline CDR1 is MDHEN and CDR2 is SYDVKM. CDR3 protein: CASSLWDATRGEQFF. CDR3 DNA: TGTGCCAGCAGTTTATGGGACGCTACTCGTGGTGAGCAGTTCTTC.

The chain employs TRBV5-1 and TRBJ2-3; no clear D. The length of the CDR3 is 14 residues. The germline gives CDR1 SGHRS, CDR2 YFSETQ. V was cut by 1 base and J by 0 bases, with 6 bases left in between. In nucleotides, the CDR3 is TGCGCCAGCAGCTTGTACAAAAGCACAGATACGCAGTATTTT. It yields the protein CASSLYKSTDTQYF.

This chain joins TRBV13 and TRBJ1-2, with TRBD1 as a possible D gene (5 bases). Trimming took off 3 bases at V and 8 bases at J, with 19 bases between the two ends. This CDR3 is 15 amino acids long. Germline assignment: CDR1 PRHDT and CDR2 FYEKMQ (reference sequence). The CDR3 here is CASSLARAPWGGYTF. The CDR3 region has the DNA TGTGCCAGCAGCTTGGCCCGGGCTCCCTGGGGGGGCTACACCTTC. The full variable domain, with the rest looked up from reference TRBV13 and TRBJ1-2, is AAGVIQSPRHLIKEKRETATLKCYPIPRHDTVYWYQQGPGQDPQFLISFYEKMQSDKGSIPDRFSAQQFSDYHSELNMSSLELGDSALYFCASSLARAPWGGYTFGSGTRLTVV.

The CDR3 nucleotides read TGTGCCAGCAGCCAAGATCAGACCTACTCCTACGAGCAGTACTTC. Translated, it gives CASSQDQTYSYEQYF. The chain has TRBV4-2 and TRBJ2-7; D is undetermined. Germline values: CDR1 LGHNA, CDR2 YNFKEQ. The CDR3 is 15 residues long. V dropped 0 bases and J dropped 0 bases, with 9 bases sitting between them.

The rearrangement joins TRBV27 to TRBJ2-6; no clear D. The CDR3 has 16 amino acids. The germline V gene encodes CDR1 MNHEY and CDR2 SMNVEV (reference sequence). V was pared by 11 bases and J by 3 bases, with 20 bases between. CDR3 sequence: CARQRAGVLGANVLTF. The CDR3 DNA sequence: TGTGCCCGACAACGGGCTGGAGTTCTTGGGGCCAACGTCCTGACTTTC. The full variable domain, with the rest looked up from reference TRBV27 and TRBJ2-6, is EAQVTQNPRYLITVTGKKLTVTCSQNMNHEYMSWYRQDPGLGLRQIYYSMNVEVTDKGDVPEGYKVSRKEKRNFPLILESPSPNQTSLYFCARQRAGVLGANVLTFGAGSRLTVL.

This chain joins TRBV19 and TRBJ2-7, with a possible D match to TRBD2 (5 bases). This CDR3 is 15 amino acids long. Germline lookup yields CDR1 LNHDA and CDR2 SQIVND (reference sequence). Trimming took 0 bases from V and 0 from J, leaving 9 bases between them. The CDR3 DNA is TGTGCCAGTAGTATAGACGGCGGGCCCTCCTACGAGCAGTACTTC. Translating it yields CASSIDGGPSYEQYF.

The V and J genes are TRBV27 and TRBJ2-7; 7 nucleotides agree with TRBD2. The CDR3 runs to 13 residues. Trimming at V came to 8 bases and at J to 2 bases, leaving 6 bases not matched to a gene. Per germline, CDR1 MNHEY and CDR2 SMNVEV (reference sequence). This CDR3 is CASGAGVTYEQYF. DNA of the CDR3: TGTGCCAGCGGGGCGGGGGTGACCTACGAGCAGTACTTC.

This clone has only one observation. The rearrangement uses TRBV9 and TRBJ2-1, with 9 bases fitting TRBD2. V trimming: 0 bases; J trimming: 6 bases; junction bases outside the gene matches: 4. Germline CDR1 reads SGDLS; CDR2 reads YYNGEE. The CDR3 is 15 residues long. CDR3 sequence: CASSVVASGTNEQFF. The CDR3 DNA sequence: TGTGCCAGCAGCGTAGTGGCTAGCGGGACCAATGAGCAGTTCTTC.

Points on this clone: Other DNA sequences in the sample encode the same CDR3. The CDR3 DNA reads TGTGCCAGCAGCCCGGGACAGGGTAATCAGCCCCAGCATTTT. Protein sequence: CASSPGQGNQPQHF. The genes are TRBV6-1 and TRBJ1-5, with 9 bases lining up with TRBD1. The CDR3 extends over 14 amino acids. Germline values: CDR1 MNHNS, CDR2 SASEGT. V shed 6 bases, J shed 4 bases, and the junction held 4 bases outside the gene matches.

A word on this clone: Other DNA sequences within the sample encode an identical CDR3. The rearrangement uses TRBV27 and TRBJ2-7; 8 nucleotides agree with TRBD2. V was clipped by 8 bases and J by 6 bases; unmatched bases: 3. The CDR3 is 11 residues long. Germline loops: CDR1 MNHEY, CDR2 SMNVEV (reference sequence). CDR3 in amino acids: CASSGGLEQYF. As DNA, the CDR3 is TGTGCCAGCTCGGGGGGGCTCGAGCAGTACTTC.

The J gene is TRBJ2-3, the V gene TRBV7-6; TRBD2 matches at 9 bases. Germline lookup yields CDR1 SGHVS and CDR2 FNYEAQ. The CDR3 runs to 16 residues. Germline trimming cut 4 bases from V and 5 bases from J; bases unmatched to any gene: 10. The CDR3 region has the DNA TGTGCCAGCAGCTCCACGCGCGGGAGGGCCATAGATACGCAGTATTTT. Its protein is CASSSTRGRAIDTQYF.